This T cell receptor beta chain was documented in a study of blood T cell repertoires in COVID-19. Study as a whole: Samples of COVID-19 (acute and convalescent) were obtained from the United States, Italy and Spain.

Germline CDR1 and CDR2: SGHRS and YFSETQ. The length of the CDR3 is 14 residues. V gave up 0 bases and J gave up 8 bases; unmatched junction bases: 6. Method: immunoSEQ multiplex PCR; TCRdb's copy keeps in-frame clones and lacks some. The sample gives over 250,000 clones, over 80% of which show up once; more than 8.5% is in the top ten. Seattle researchers signed up patients amid active infection and tracked them longitudinally. The sequencing input was peripheral blood. J is TRBJ1-2 and V is TRBV5-1; 8 nucleotides line up with TRBD1. The sequence was collected from a woman in her 70s with COVID-19, enrolled during active disease. CDR3 region: CASSLAQGAGGYTF. In DNA form, the CDR3 reads TGCGCCAGCAGCTTGGCCCAGGGGGCGGGAGGCTACACCTTC.